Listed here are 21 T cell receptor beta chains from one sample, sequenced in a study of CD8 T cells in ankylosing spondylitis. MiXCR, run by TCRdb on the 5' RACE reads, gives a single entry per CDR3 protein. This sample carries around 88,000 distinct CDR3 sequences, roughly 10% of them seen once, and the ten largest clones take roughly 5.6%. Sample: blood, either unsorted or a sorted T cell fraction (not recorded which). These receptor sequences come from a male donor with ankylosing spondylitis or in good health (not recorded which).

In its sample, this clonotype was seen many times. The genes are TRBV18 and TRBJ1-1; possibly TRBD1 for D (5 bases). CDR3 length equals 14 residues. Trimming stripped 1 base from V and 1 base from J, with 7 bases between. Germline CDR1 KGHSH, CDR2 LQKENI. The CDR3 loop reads CASSPLGGNTEAFF. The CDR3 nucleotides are TGTGCCAGCTCACCACTGGGGGGGAACACTGAAGCTTTCTTT.

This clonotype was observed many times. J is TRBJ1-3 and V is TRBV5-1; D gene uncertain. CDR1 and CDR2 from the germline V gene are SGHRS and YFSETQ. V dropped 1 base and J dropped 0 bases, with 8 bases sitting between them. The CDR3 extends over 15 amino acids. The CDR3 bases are TGCGCCAGCAGCTTGTTGCAGGCCTCTGGAAACACCATATATTTT. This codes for CASSLLQASGNTIYF. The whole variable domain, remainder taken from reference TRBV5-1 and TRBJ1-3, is KAGVTQTPRYLIKTRGQQVTLSCSPISGHRSVSWYQQTPGQGLQFLFEYFSETQRNKGNFPGRFSGRQFSNSRSEMNVSTLELGDSALYLCASSLLQASGNTIYFGEGSWLTVV.

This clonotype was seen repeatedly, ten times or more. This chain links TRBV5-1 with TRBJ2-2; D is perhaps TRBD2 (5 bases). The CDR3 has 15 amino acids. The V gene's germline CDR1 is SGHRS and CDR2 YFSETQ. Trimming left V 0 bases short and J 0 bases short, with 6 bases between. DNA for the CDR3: TGCGCCAGCAGCTTGGGAGGGACGAACACCGGGGAGCTGTTTTTT. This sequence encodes CASSLGGTNTGELFF.

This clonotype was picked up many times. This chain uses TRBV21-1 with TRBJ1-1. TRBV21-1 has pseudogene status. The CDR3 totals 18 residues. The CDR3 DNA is TGTGCCAGCAGCAAAGAGGGTGGGGAGGGGCCCGATCGCACTGAAGCTTTCTTT. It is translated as CASSKEGGEGPDRTEAFF.

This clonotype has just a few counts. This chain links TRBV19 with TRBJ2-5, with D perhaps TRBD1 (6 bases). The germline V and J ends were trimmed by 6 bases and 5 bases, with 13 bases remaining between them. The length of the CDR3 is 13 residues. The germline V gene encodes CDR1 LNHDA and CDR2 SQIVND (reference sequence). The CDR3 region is CASSQTGLETQYF. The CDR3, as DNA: TGTGCCAGTAGCCAAACAGGGTTGGAGACCCAGTACTTC.

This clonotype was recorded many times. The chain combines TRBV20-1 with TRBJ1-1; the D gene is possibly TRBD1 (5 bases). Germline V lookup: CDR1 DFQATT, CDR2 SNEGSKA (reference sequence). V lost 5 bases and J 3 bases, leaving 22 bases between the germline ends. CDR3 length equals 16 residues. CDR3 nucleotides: TGCAGTGCTCACGACAGAGGCGCCCCTTTGGACACTGAAGCTTTCTTT. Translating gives CSAHDRGAPLDTEAFF.

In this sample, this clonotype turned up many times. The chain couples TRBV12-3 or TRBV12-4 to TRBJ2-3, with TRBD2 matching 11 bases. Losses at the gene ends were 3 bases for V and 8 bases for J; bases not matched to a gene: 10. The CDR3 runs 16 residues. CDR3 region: CASSFTSGGPFGTQYF. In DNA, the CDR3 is TGTGCCAGCAGTTTTACTAGCGGGGGTCCCTTTGGTACGCAGTATTTT.

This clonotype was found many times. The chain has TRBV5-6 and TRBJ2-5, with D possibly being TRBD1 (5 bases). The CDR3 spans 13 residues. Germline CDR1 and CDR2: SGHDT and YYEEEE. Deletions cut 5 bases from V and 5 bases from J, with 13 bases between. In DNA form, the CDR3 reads TGTGCCAGCAGTAAACAGGCTCCCGAGACCCAGTACTTC. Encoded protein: CASSKQAPETQYF.

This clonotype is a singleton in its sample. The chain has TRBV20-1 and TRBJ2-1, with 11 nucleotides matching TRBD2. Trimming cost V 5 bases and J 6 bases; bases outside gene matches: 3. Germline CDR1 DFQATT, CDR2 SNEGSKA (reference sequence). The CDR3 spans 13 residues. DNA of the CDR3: TGCAGTGCTTATAGCGGGGGGGCCAATGAGCAGTTCTTC. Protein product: CSAYSGGANEQFF.

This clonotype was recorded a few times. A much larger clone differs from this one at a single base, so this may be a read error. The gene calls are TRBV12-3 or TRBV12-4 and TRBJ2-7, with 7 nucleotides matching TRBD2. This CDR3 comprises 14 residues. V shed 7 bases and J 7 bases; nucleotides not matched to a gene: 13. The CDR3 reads CASNGGSSYNEQYF. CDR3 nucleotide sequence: TGTGCCAGCAACGGGGGGAGCTCCTACAATGAGCAGTACTTC.

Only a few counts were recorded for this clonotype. As DNA, the CDR3 is TGTGCCAGCAGCCAACTGGCTCGTCTAGCGGGGGAAGATAAGACCCAGTACTTC. It translates to CASSQLARLAGEDKTQYF. The V call is TRBV3-1, the J call TRBJ2-5, with 10 positions matching TRBD2. This CDR3 has 18 amino acids. Looked up from germline, CDR1 is LGHDT and CDR2 is YNNKEL (reference sequence). Losses at the gene ends were 2 bases for V and 6 bases for J; bases not matched to a gene: 15.

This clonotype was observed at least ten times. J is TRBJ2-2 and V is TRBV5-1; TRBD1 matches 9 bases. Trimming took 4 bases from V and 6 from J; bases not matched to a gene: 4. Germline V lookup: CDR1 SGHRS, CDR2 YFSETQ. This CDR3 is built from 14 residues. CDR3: CASSGTGGPGELFF. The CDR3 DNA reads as TGCGCCAGCAGCGGTACAGGGGGCCCCGGGGAGCTGTTTTTT.

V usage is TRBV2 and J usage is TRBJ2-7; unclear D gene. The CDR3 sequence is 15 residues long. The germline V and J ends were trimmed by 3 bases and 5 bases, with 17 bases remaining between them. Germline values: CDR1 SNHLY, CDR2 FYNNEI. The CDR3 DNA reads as TGTGCCAGCAGTGAGGGATCCCCGCAAACTCACGAGCAGTACTTC. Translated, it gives CASSEGSPQTHEQYF.

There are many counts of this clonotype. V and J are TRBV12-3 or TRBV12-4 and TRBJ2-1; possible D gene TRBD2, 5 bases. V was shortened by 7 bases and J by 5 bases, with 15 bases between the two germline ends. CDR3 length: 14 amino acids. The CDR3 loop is CASKVSENDNEQFF. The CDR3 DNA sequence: TGTGCCAGCAAGGTTAGCGAAAACGACAATGAGCAGTTCTTC.

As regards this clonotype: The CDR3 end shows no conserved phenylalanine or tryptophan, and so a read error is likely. CDR3 amino acids: CTARAGTGWTYEQYL. DNA for the CDR3: TGCACTGCTAGAGCGGGGACAGGGTGGACCTACGAGCAGTACCTC. This chain connects TRBV20-1 to TRBJ2-7; 9 bases map to TRBD1. The CDR3 loop spans 15 amino acids. From germline, CDR1 is DFQATT and CDR2 SNEGSKA (reference sequence).

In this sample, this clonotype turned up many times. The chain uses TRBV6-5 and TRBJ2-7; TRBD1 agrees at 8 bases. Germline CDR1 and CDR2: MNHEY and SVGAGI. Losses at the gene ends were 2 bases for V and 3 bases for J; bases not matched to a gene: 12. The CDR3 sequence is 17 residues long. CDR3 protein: CASSYTMTGAMDYEQYF. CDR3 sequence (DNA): TGTGCCAGCAGTTACACCATGACAGGGGCAATGGACTACGAGCAGTACTTC.

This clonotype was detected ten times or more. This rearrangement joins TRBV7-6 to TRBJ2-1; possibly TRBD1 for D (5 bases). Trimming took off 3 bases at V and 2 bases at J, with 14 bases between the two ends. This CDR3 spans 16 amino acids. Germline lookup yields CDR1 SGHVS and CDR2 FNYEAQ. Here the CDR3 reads CASSFRANLPYNEQFF. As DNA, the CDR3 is TGTGCCAGCAGCTTCAGGGCAAACCTGCCCTACAATGAGCAGTTCTTC.

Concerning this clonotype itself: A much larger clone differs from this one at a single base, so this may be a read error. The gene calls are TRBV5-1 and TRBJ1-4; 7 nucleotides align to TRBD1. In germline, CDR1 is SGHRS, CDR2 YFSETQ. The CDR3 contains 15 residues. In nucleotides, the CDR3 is TGCGCCGGCAGACTTAAGGGGGCAGAGACTGAAAAACTGTTTTTT. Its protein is CAGRLKGAETEKLFF. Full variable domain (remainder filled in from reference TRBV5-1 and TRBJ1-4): KAGVTQTPRYLIKTRGQQVTLSCSPISGHRSVSWYQQTPGQGLQFLFEYFSETQRNKGNFPGRFSGRQFSNSRSEMNVSTLELGDSALYLCAGRLKGAETEKLFFGSGTQLSVL.

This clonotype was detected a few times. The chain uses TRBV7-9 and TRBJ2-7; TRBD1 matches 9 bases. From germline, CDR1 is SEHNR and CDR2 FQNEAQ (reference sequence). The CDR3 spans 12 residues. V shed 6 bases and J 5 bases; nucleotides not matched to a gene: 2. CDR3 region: CASRTGGDEQYF. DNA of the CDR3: TGTGCCAGCAGAACAGGGGGCGACGAGCAGTACTTC.

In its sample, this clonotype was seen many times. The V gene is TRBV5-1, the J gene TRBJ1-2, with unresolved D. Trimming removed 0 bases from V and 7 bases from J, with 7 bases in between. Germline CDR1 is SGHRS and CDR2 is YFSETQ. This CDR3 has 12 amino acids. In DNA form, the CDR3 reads TGCGCCAGCAGCTTGGATGGGGTTGGCTACACCTTC. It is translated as CASSLDGVGYTF.

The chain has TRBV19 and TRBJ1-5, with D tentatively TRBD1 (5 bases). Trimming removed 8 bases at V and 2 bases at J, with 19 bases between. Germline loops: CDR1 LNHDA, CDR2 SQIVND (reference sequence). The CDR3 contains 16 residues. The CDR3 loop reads CASRPPGGTGNQPQHF. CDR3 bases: TGTGCCAGTCGGCCCCCGGGAGGGACCGGCAATCAGCCCCAGCATTTT. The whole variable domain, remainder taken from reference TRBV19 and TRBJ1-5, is DGGITQSPKYLFRKEGQNVTLSCEQNLNHDAMYWYRQDPGQGLRLIYYSQIVNDFQKGDIAEGYSVSREKKESFPLTVTSAQKNPTAFYLCASRPPGGTGNQPQHFGDGTRLSIL.